These T cell receptor beta chains were read from a single sample in a study of T cells in Graves' hyperthyroidism and ophthalmopathy. TCRdb passed the multiplex PCR reads through MiXCR, listing each CDR3 protein once. The sample consists of 500,000 to 650,000 distinct CDR3 sequences, 13% to 15% of them appearing once. What was sequenced was blood. The receptor set was obtained from a woman aged 40 to 50 with Graves' hyperthyroidism. Each CDR3 is given with its conserved first and last residue. The D gene is left open where the match is weak. Expanded clones are given a class, and other clones once, few, many or no size at all.

TRBJ1-2 | TRBV3-1 | many | TRBD1 | TGTGCCAGCAGCCAATTCGAGGACAGGGGGCATGGCTACACCTTC | CASSQFEDRGHGYTF
TRBJ1-5 | TRBV7-2 | many | NA | TGTGCCAGCAGCTTAGCGGGAGGATTGGGGAGCAATCAGCCCCAGCATTTT | CASSLAGGLGSNQPQHF
TRBJ1-2 | TRBV20-1 | many | TRBD1 | TGCAGTGCTAGAGATTACGGGACAGGGTCCAACTATGGCTACACCTTC | CSARDYGTGSNYGYTF
TRBJ2-7 | TRBV5-1 | many | TRBD2 | TGCGCCAGCAGCCGACTAGCGGGGTTCTCCTACGAGCAGTACTTC | CASSRLAGFSYEQYF
TRBJ2-7 | TRBV7-2 | many | NA | TGTGCCAGCAGCTCAGAACAGGGATACGAGCAGTACTTC | CASSSEQGYEQYF
TRBJ2-2 | TRBV20-1 | few | NA | TGCAGTGCTAGTTTATCCGGTGGCGGGGAGCTGTTTTTT | CSASLSGGGELFF
TRBJ2-3 | TRBV20-1 | many | TRBD1 | TGCAGTGCTAGGGGGGACAGGGGGGGCACAGATACGCAGTATTTT | CSARGDRGGTDTQYF
TRBJ2-7 | TRBV12-3/TRBV12-4 | many | TRBD1 | TGTGCCAGCAGTTCTCCCCTTTGGACAGGGGGCTCCTACGAGCAGTACTTC | CASSSPLWTGGSYEQYF
TRBJ1-3 | TRBV7-2 | NA | NA | TGTGCCAGCAGTCGAGGACCGATTAGCTCTGGAAACACCATATATTTT | CASSRGPISSGNTIYF
TRBJ2-2 | TRBV15 | NA | NA | TGTGCCACCAGCAGAGAAAGTCAGACGAACACCGGGGAGCTGTTTTTT | CATSRESQTNTGELFF
TRBJ2-7 | TRBV25-1 | few | NA | TGTGCCAGCAGTGTCTGGCGGCTAGGCTTCTACGAGCAGTACTTC | CASSVWRLGFYEQYF
TRBJ2-5 | TRBV29-1 | many | NA | TGCAGCGCCGACGGGGTAGCGAGTCCGGGGACCCAGTACTTC | CSADGVASPGTQYF
TRBJ2-1 | TRBV7-9 | many | TRBD1 | TGTGCCAGCAGCTTAAAAGGACAGGGCTCCTACAATGAGCAGTTCTTC | CASSLKGQGSYNEQFF
TRBJ1-1 | TRBV7-9 | NA | NA | TGTGCCAGCAGCGAGGACGGGAACACTGAAGCTTTCTTT | CASSEDGNTEAFF
TRBJ1-2 | TRBV9 | many | NA | TGTGCCAGCAGCGTAGATCAATATGGCTACACCTTC | CASSVDQYGYTF
TRBJ2-1 | TRBV7-6 | NA | TRBD2 | TGTGCCAGCAGCTTAGCGCGGGAGAGGGGTGAGCAGTTCTTC | CASSLARERGEQFF
TRBJ1-6 | TRBV7-8 | many | NA | TGTGCCAGCAGCTTAGGGGACCCCGGAAATAATTCACCCCTCCACTTT | CASSLGDPGNNSPLHF
TRBJ2-2 | TRBV5-1 | NA | NA | TGCGCCAGCAGCTTGACGGGAGAGGTATACACCGGGGAGCTGTTTTTT | CASSLTGEVYTGELFF
TRBJ2-3 | TRBV9 | NA | NA | TGTGCCAGCAGCGTAGAACCCAGTTCAAACACAGATACGCAGTATTTT | CASSVEPSSNTDTQYF
TRBJ2-3 | TRBV28 | many | TRBD2 | TGTGCCAGCGAACTAGCGGGACGGACAGATACGCAGTATTTT | CASELAGRTDTQYF
TRBJ2-3 | TRBV19 | NA | NA | TGTGCCAGTAGTAACCAACAGGGAGGTACGCAGTATTTT | CASSNQQGGTQYF
TRBJ2-3 | TRBV18 | many | TRBD2 | TGTGCCAGCTCACCACCGGTGGTAGCGGGCTCCACAGATACGCAGTATTTT | CASSPPVVAGSTDTQYF
TRBJ2-5 | TRBV12-3/TRBV12-4 | many | NA | TGTGCCAGCAGGGTACAGGAGATAGAGACCCAGTACTTC | CASRVQEIETQYF
TRBJ2-3 | TRBV5-1 | few | TRBD1 | TGCGCCAGCAGCTACAACAGGGGGAAGGAGACAGATACGCAGTATTTT | CASSYNRGKETDTQYF
TRBJ1-1 | TRBV20-1 | many | NA | TGCAGTGCTAGTGAGGGGGACACTGAAGCTTTCTTT | CSASEGDTEAFF
TRBJ2-7 | TRBV6-1 | few | NA | TGTGCCAGCAGTTCCCTCGAGGGTGGGCAGTACTTC | CASSSLEGGQYF
TRBJ1-1 | TRBV5-1 | NA | NA | TGCGCCAGCAGACCACAGGGAATGAACACTGAGGCTTTCTTT | CASRPQGMNTEAFF
TRBJ1-5 | TRBV28 | many | TRBD1 | TGTGCCAGCAGTTTCCTTGGGGGACAGGTGTTTAGCAATCAGCCCCAGCATTTT | CASSFLGGQVFSNQPQHF
TRBJ2-1 | TRBV3-1 | many | NA | TGTGCCAGCAGCCGGGACCTATCAAACAATGAGCAGTTCTTC | CASSRDLSNNEQFF
TRBJ2-3 | TRBV19 | few | NA | TGTGCCACCCTAGACAGGATCACAGATACGCAGTATTTT | CATLDRITDTQYF
TRBJ1-4 | TRBV6-1 | NA | TRBD1 | TGTGCCAGCAGTCCGACAGGGGGGGAAAAACTGTTTTTT | CASSPTGGEKLFF
TRBJ2-1 | TRBV9 | many | TRBD1 | TGTGCCAGCAGCGTGGGTCAGGGGGCGCGAAATGAGCAGTTCTTC | CASSVGQGARNEQFF
TRBJ2-7 | TRBV5-4 | few | NA | TGTGCCAGCAGCCCACCCCCGAGCACCCTTGGTGGGGAGCAGTACTTC | CASSPPPSTLGGEQYF
TRBJ2-1 | TRBV11-2 | NA | NA | TGTGCCAGCAGCTTTCCACAGGTTCTCAGTGAGCAGTTCTTC | CASSFPQVLSEQFF
TRBJ2-7 | TRBV5-1 | many | TRBD2 | TGCGCCAGCAGCTTGGCCTTGGGTAGCGGGAGCTCCTACGAGCAGTACTTC | CASSLALGSGSSYEQYF
TRBJ1-4 | TRBV5-6 | NA | NA | TGTGCCAGCAGCTTGAGTCTTCCTACTAATGAAAAACTGTTTTTT | CASSLSLPTNEKLFF
TRBJ2-7 | TRBV18 | many | TRBD2 | TGTGCCAGCTCACCCCCGGGACTAGCCTACGAGCAGTACTTC | CASSPPGLAYEQYF
TRBJ2-7 | TRBV2 | NA | TRBD2 | TGTGCCAGTGCGGGGACTAGCGGGAGGGCTGAAGAGCAGTACTTC | CASAGTSGRAEEQYF
TRBJ1-5 | TRBV19 | NA | NA | TGTGCCAGTAGTCCGAAAGGGCCGGTGCCTCAGCCCCAGCATTTT | CASSPKGPVPQPQHF
TRBJ2-7 | TRBV11-3 | many | TRBD1 | TGTGCCAGCAGCCCCAGGGACAGCTCCGAGCAGTACTTC | CASSPRDSSEQYF
TRBJ2-3 | TRBV24-1 | few | NA | TGTGCCACCAGTGGTAACAGCCTAAGCACAGATACGCAGTATTTT | CATSGNSLSTDTQYF
TRBJ2-1 | TRBV28 | many | NA | TGTGCCAGCGCCGGGGCTAGCGCCAGCTCCTACAATGAGCAGTTCTTC | CASAGASASSYNEQFF
TRBJ2-3 | TRBV5-1 | NA | NA | TGCGCCAGCAGCTTGGTAGGTTTCCCTAGCACAGATACGCAGTATTTT | CASSLVGFPSTDTQYF
TRBJ1-3 | TRBV28 | NA | NA | TGTGCCAGCGGTCCCCGGACAGCAAGTCTCTCTGGAAACACCATATATTTT | CASGPRTASLSGNTIYF
TRBJ2-2 | TRBV20-1 | NA | NA | TGCAGTGCTAGACCTAGGACCCCGAACACCGGGGAGCTGTTTTTT | CSARPRTPNTGELFF
TRBJ2-1 | TRBV29-1 | many | TRBD2 | TGCAGCGTTGGGGGGACTAGCGGTACCCACAATGAGCAGTTCTTC | CSVGGTSGTHNEQFF